The rows below give T cell receptor beta chains drawn from one sample of a study of OX40 agonist ivuxolimab in advanced cancers. Sequencing was performed with immunoSEQ multiplex PCR; in TCRdb, only in-frame clones are kept and a portion is missing. This sample has nearly 85,000 clones; around four fifths occur once, and the top ten carry approximately 0.79%. Sequenced material: CD4+ or CD8+ T cells sorted from blood, taken in a trial of the OX40 agonist ivuxolimab. The receptors were gathered from an adult with an advanced solid tumor such as melanoma, head and neck, liver or kidney cancer. The CDR3 runs from the conserved cysteine through the conserved F or W. D genes are given only for firm matches. Not all rows give a size; the values are once, few, many and, for expanded clones, a class.

V	D	size	J	DNA	CDR3
TRBV18	TRBD1	NA	TRBJ2-3	TGTGCCAGCTCCCCAGGGGGTACTTCGCAAAACACAGATACGCAGTATTTT	CASSPGGTSQNTDTQYF
TRBV5-1	NA	NA	TRBJ2-2	TGCGCCAGCAGCGACCTTGGGGGCGGCGGGGAGCTGTTTTTT	CASSDLGGGGELFF
TRBV10-3	TRBD1	few	TRBJ1-2	TGTGCCATCAGCCGGGACAGAGACTATGGCTACACCTTC	CAISRDRDYGYTF
TRBV11-2	NA	NA	TRBJ2-2	TGTGCCAGCAGCTTAGATCACGGGGCCCTCGCGACCGGGGAGCTGTTTTTT	CASSLDHGALATGELFF
TRBV7-9	TRBD1	few	TRBJ2-7	TGTGCCAGCAGCTTAGGGACAGGGCTCTACGAGCAGTACTTC	CASSLGTGLYEQYF
TRBV6-5	NA	NA	TRBJ1-2	TGTGCCAGCAGTTACGATTGGGCAGGGGACTATGGCTACACCTTC	CASSYDWAGDYGYTF
TRBV7-2	NA	NA	TRBJ1-3	TGTGCCAGCAGCCCCCGTTTCGGTCTGGATGGAAACACCATATATTTT	CASSPRFGLDGNTIYF
TRBV4-2	TRBD1	NA	TRBJ1-4	TGTGCCAGCAGCCCTTTGGCGGGGACAGCAACTAATGAAAAACTGTTTTTT	CASSPLAGTATNEKLFF
TRBV29-1	NA	NA	TRBJ2-7	TGCAGCGTTGCGGGACACAAGAGCTCCTACGAGCAGTACTTC	CSVAGHKSSYEQYF
TRBV5-3	NA	NA	TRBJ2-3	TGTGCCAGAAGCTTGCGGGACCCCTGTCAAGGCACAGATACGCAGTATTTT	CARSLRDPCQGTDTQYF
TRBV28	NA	NA	TRBJ1-5	TGTGCCAGCACCTCCGGGGGCGGTAGGAATCAGCCCCAGCATTTT	CASTSGGGRNQPQHF
TRBV6-5	NA	NA	TRBJ2-3	TGTGCCAGCAACCTCCGGGCCCCCAGCACAGATACGCAGTATTTT	CASNLRAPSTDTQYF
TRBV4-1	NA	NA	TRBJ2-3	TGCGCCAGCAGCCTCTTGGGACGTCGAGATACGCAGTATTTT	CASSLLGRRDTQYF
TRBV18	NA	NA	TRBJ2-7	TGTGCCAGCTCACCAAAGCAGGCCTACGAGCAGTACTTC	CASSPKQAYEQYF
TRBV10-2	NA	NA	TRBJ2-2	TGCGCCAGCAGTGGAATAGCGGAGTCGAACACCGGGGAGCTGTTTTTT	CASSGIAESNTGELFF
TRBV10-3	NA	NA	TRBJ1-6	TGTGCCATCAGCCCCCAGGGGAGCTCCTATAATTCACCCCTCCACTTT	CAISPQGSSYNSPLHF
TRBV7-8	NA	NA	TRBJ1-2	TGTGCCAGCAGCTTAGCGAGCGGGGCGGGCCTAGGGGACTACCTTGGCTACACCTTC	CASSLASGAGLGDYLGYTF
TRBV7-8	TRBD2	NA	TRBJ2-3	TGTGCCAGCAGCCCCCGGGGGGGCGGGGGGATCACAGATACGCAGTATTTT	CASSPRGGGGITDTQYF
TRBV7-2	NA	NA	TRBJ2-7	TGTGCCAGCAGCCGTTGGACGGGCTACGAGCAGTACTTC	CASSRWTGYEQYF
TRBV30	NA	NA	TRBJ2-7	TGTGCCTGGAGTGTACCAAGCGGATACGAGCAGTACTTC	CAWSVPSGYEQYF
TRBV6-1	TRBD1	NA	TRBJ1-2	TGTGCCAGCAGTAGGAAAGAGACAGGGGACTATGGCTACACCTTC	CASSRKETGDYGYTF
TRBV7-8	NA	few	TRBJ1-5	TGTGCCAGCAGCCAGGAGGGGTATGGGCAGCCCCAGCATTTT	CASSQEGYGQPQHF
TRBV4-1	NA	few	TRBJ1-2	TGCGCCAGCAGCTACCCCGGTGGCTACACCTTC	CASSYPGGYTF
TRBV30	NA	NA	TRBJ1-3	TGTGCCTGGACCCGCGCCTCTGGAAACACCATATATTTT	CAWTRASGNTIYF
TRBV7-3	NA	NA	TRBJ2-3	TGTGCCAGCAGCTCCCGGGGGCGCACAGATACGCAGTATTTT	CASSSRGRTDTQYF
TRBV5-1	NA	few	TRBJ1-2	TGCGCCAGCAGCCCAAAGAGGGACGACTATGGCTACACCTTC	CASSPKRDDYGYTF
TRBV2	NA	NA	TRBJ2-5	TGTGCCAGCAAGGCCGAAGGGACCCAGTACTTC	CASKAEGTQYF
TRBV7-8	NA	once	TRBJ1-2	TGTGCCAGCAGCTTACAGCAGGCTAACTATGGCTACACCTTC	CASSLQQANYGYTF
TRBV7-3	TRBD2	NA	TRBJ2-3	TGTGCCAGCAGCTTAGGAGCGGGGGGCGTAACAGATACGCAGTATTTT	CASSLGAGGVTDTQYF
TRBV7-9	TRBD1	NA	TRBJ1-1	TGTGCCAGCAGCTTAGAACAGGGGAAAGCTTTCTTT	CASSLEQGKAFF
TRBV5-1	TRBD1	once	TRBJ1-1	TGCGCCAGCAGCTTGTTACAGGGGGGGAGGAACACTGAAGCTTTCTTT	CASSLLQGGRNTEAFF
TRBV19	TRBD1	medium-sized	TRBJ1-5	TGTGCCAGTACCCCACGATCGGGACAGGGGAAGGGGCGCAATCAGCCCCAGCATTTT	CASTPRSGQGKGRNQPQHF
TRBV5-6	TRBD1	NA	TRBJ2-2	TGTGCCAGCAGCCCCTTAAGGGCAGGGGGTGCCGGGGAGCTGTTTTTT	CASSPLRAGGAGELFF
TRBV7-9	TRBD1	NA	TRBJ1-4	TGTGCCAGCAGCGGTAGGGGGCAGGGAAGTGAAAAACTGTTTTTT	CASSGRGQGSEKLFF
TRBV4-1	TRBD1	NA	TRBJ2-5	TGCGCCAGCAGCCAGCGGACAGGGAGAGGCCCAGAGACCCAGTACTTC	CASSQRTGRGPETQYF